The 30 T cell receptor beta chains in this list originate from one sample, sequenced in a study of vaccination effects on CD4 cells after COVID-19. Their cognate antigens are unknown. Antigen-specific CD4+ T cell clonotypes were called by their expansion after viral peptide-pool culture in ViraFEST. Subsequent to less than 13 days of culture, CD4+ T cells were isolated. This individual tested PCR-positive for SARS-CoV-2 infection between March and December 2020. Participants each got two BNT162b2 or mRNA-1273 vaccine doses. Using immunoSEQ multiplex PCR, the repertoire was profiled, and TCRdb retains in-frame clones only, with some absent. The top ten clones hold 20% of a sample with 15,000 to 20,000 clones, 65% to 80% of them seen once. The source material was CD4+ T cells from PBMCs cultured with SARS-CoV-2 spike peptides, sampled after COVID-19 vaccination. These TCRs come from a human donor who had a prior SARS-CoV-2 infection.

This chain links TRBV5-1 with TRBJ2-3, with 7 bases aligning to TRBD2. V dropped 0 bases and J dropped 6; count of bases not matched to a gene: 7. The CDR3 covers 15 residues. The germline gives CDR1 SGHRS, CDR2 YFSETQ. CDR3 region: CASSLAGNGGDTQYF. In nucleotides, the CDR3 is TGCGCCAGCAGCTTGGCGGGGAACGGGGGGGATACGCAGTATTTT.

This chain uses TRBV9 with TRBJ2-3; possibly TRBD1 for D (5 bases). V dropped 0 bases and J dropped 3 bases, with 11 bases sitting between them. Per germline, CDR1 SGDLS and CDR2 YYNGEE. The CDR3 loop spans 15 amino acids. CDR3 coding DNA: TGTGCCAGCAGCGTAGCCGACAGAATAACAGATACGCAGTATTTT. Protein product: CASSVADRITDTQYF.

The CDR3 nucleotides are TGTGCCAGCAGCTCGTGGACTAGCGGGGGGGCTGAGACCCAGTACTTC. This codes for CASSSWTSGGAETQYF. The V gene is TRBV5-6, the J gene TRBJ2-5, with TRBD2 identical over 15 bases. Germline loops: CDR1 SGHDT, CDR2 YYEEEE. The CDR3 has 16 residues. V was pared by 3 bases and J by 5 bases, with 5 bases of the junction left unmatched.

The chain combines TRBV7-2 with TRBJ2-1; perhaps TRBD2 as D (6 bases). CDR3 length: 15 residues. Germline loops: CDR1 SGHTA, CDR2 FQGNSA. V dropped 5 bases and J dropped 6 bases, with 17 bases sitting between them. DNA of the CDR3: TGTGCCAGCAGCGTCACCCCGGGACTCGGCAATGAGCAGTTCTTC. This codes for CASSVTPGLGNEQFF. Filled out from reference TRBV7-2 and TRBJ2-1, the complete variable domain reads GAGVSQSPSNKVTEKGKDVELRCDPISGHTALYWYRQSLGQGLEFLIYFQGNSAPDKSGLPSDRFSAERTGGSVSTLTIQRTQQEDSAVYLCASSVTPGLGNEQFFGPGTRLTVL.

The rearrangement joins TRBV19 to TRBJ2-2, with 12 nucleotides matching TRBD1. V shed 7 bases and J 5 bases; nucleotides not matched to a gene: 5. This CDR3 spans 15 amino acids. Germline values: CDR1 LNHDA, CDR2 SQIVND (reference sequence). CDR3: CASIRGQGATGELFF. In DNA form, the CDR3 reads TGTGCCAGTATCCGGGGACAGGGGGCGACCGGGGAGCTGTTTTTT.

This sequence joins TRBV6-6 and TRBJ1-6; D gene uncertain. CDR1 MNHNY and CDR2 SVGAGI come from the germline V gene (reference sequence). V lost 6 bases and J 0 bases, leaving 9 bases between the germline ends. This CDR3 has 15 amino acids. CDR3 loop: CASRRPHSYNSPLHF. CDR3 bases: TGTGCCAGCAGACGGCCCCACTCCTATAATTCACCCCTCCACTTT.

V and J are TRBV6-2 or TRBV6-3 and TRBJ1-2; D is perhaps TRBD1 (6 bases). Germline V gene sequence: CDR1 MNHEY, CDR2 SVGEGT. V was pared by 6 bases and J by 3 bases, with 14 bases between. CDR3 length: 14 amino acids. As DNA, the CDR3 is TGTGCCAGCAGCAAGGACAGCACGGACTATGGCTACACCTTC. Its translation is CASSKDSTDYGYTF.

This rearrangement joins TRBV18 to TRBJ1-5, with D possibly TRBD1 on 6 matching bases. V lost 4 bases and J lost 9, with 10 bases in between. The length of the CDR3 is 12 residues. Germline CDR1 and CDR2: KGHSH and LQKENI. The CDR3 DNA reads TGTGCCAGCTCACGGGACACGGGGCCCCAGCATTTT. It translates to CASSRDTGPQHF.

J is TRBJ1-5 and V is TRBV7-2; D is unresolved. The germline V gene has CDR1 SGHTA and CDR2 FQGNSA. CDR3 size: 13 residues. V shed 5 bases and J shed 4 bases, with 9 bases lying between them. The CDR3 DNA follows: TGTGCCAGCAGCCGGGCAGTAAATCAGCCCCAGCATTTT. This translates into CASSRAVNQPQHF.

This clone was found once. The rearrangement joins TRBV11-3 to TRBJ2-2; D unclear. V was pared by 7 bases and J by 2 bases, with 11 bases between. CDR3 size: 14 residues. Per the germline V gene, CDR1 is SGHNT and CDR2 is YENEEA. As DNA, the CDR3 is TGTGCCAGCAAGGTCGGCCGTAACACCGGGGAGCTGTTTTTT. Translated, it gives CASKVGRNTGELFF.

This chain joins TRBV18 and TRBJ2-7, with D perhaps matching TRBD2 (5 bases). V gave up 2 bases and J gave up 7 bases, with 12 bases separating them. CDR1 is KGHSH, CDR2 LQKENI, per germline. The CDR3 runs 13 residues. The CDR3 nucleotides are TGTGCCAGCTCACCATACGAGACGGGGGAGCAGTACTTC. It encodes CASSPYETGEQYF.

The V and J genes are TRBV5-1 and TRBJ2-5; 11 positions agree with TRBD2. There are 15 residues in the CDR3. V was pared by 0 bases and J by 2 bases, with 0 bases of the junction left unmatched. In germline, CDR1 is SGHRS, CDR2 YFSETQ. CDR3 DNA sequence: TGCGCCAGCAGCTTGGGACTAGCGGGGCAAGAGACCCAGTACTTC. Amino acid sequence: CASSLGLAGQETQYF.

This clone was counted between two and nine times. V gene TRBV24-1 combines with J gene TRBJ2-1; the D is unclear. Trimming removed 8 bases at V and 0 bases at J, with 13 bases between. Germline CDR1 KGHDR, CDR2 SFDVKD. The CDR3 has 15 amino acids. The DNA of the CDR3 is TGTGCCACCATGTCGCTCGAGAGCTCCTACAATGAGCAGTTCTTC. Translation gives CATMSLESSYNEQFF.

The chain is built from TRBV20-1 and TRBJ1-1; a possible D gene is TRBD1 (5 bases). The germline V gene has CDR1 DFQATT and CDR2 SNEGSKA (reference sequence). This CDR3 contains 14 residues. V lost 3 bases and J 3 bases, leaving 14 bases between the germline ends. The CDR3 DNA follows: TGCAGTGCTAGTTCGGGGGACTTTTACACTGAAGCTTTCTTT. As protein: CSASSGDFYTEAFF.

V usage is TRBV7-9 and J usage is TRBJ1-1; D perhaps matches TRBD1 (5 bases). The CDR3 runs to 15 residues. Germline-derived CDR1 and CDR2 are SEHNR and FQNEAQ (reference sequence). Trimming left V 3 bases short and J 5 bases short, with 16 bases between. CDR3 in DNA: TGTGCCAGCAGCTTTTGGGGCGGGAGGAGGACTGAAGCTTTCTTT. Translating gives CASSFWGGRRTEAFF.

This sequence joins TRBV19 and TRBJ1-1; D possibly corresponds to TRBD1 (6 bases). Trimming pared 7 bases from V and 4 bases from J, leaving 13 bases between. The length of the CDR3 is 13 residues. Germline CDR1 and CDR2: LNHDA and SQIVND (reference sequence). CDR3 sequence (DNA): TGTGCCAGTACTAAACAGGGAGCCACTGAAGCTTTCTTT. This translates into CASTKQGATEAFF.

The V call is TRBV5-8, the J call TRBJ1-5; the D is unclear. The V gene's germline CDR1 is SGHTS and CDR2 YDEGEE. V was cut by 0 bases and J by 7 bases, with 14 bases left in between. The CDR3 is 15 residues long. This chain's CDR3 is CASSLDGSSYQPQHF. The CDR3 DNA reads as TGTGCCAGCAGCTTGGACGGATCTAGTTACCAGCCCCAGCATTTT.

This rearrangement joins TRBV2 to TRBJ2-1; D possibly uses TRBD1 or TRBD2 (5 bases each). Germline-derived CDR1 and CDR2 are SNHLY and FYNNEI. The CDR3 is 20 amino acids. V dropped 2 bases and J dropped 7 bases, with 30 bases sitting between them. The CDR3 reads CASSEYPGPSMDDQINEQFF. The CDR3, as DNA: TGTGCCAGCAGTGAATACCCGGGACCGAGTATGGATGATCAAATAAATGAGCAGTTCTTC.

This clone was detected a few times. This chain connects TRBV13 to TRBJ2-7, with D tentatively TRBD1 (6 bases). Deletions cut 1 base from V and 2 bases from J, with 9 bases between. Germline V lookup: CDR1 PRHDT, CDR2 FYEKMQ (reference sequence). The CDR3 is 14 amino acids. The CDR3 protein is CASSLDAGAYEQYF. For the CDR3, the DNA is TGTGCCAGCAGCTTAGATGCAGGGGCCTACGAGCAGTACTTC.

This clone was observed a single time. CDR3 in amino acids: CASSHGTVGVGELFF. DNA for the CDR3: TGCGCCAGCAGCCACGGGACCGTAGGCGTCGGGGAGCTGTTTTTT. The chain is built from TRBV5-1 and TRBJ2-2; D is tentatively TRBD1 or TRBD2 (5 bases each). This CDR3 comprises 15 residues. V lost 4 bases and J lost 7, with 17 bases in between. Per germline, CDR1 SGHRS and CDR2 YFSETQ.

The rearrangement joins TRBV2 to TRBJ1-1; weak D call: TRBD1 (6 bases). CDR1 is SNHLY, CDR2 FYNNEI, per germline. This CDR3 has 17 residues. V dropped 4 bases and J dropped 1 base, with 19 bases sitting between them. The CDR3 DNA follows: TGTGCCAGCAGTGGGTTTAGAAGGGGCAGGGGGAACACTGAAGCTTTCTTT. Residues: CASSGFRRGRGNTEAFF.

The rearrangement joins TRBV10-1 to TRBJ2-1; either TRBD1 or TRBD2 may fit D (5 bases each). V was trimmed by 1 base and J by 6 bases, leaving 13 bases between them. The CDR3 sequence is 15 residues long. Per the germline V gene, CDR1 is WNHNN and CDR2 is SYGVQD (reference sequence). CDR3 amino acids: CASSELLLGPNEQFF. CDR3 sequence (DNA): TGCGCCAGCAGTGAGTTGTTGTTGGGACCCAATGAGCAGTTCTTC.

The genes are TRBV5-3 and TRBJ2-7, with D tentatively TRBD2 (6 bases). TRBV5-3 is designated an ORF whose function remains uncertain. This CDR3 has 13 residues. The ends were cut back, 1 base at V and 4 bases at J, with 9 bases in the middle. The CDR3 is CARSLIGGYEQYF. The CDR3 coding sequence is TGTGCCAGAAGCTTGATCGGGGGATACGAGCAGTACTTC.

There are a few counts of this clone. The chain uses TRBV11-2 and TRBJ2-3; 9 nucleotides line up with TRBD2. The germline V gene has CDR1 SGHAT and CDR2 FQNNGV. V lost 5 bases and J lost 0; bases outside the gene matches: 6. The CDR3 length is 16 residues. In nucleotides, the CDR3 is TGTGCCAGCAGCGTAGGGACTAGCAGGAGCACAGATACGCAGTATTTT. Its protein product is CASSVGTSRSTDTQYF.

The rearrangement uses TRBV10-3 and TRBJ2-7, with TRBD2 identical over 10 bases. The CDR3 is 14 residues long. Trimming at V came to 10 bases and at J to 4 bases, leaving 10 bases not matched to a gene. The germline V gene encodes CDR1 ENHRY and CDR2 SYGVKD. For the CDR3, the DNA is TGTGCCACCCAATTAGCGGGGGGATTTTACGAGCAGTACTTC. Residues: CATQLAGGFYEQYF.

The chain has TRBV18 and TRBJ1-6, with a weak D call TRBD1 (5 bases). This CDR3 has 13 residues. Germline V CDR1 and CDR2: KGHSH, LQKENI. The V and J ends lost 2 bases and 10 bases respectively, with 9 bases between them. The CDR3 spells CASSPGARSPLHF. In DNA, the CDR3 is TGTGCCAGCTCACCAGGGGCCAGGTCACCCCTCCACTTT.

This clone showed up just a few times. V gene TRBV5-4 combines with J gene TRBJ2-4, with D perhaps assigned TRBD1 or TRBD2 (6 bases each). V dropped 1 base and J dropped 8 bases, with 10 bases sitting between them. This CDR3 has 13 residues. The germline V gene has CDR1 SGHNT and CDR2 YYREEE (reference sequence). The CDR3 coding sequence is TGTGCCAGCAGCTTGAACAGGGAGGACATTCAGTACTTC. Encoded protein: CASSLNREDIQYF.

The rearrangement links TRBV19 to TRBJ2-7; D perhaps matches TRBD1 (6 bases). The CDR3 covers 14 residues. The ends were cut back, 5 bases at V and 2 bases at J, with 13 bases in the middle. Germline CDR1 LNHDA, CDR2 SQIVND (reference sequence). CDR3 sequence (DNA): TGTGCCAGTAGTGGACGGGACACAACCTACGAGCAGTACTTC. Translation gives CASSGRDTTYEQYF.

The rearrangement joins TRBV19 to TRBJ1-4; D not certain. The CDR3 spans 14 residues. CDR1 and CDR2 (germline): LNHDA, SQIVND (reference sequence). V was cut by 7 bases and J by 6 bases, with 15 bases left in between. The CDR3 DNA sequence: TGTGCCAGTACCAGCGCCCCCCCATATGAAAAACTGTTTTTT. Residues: CASTSAPPYEKLFF.

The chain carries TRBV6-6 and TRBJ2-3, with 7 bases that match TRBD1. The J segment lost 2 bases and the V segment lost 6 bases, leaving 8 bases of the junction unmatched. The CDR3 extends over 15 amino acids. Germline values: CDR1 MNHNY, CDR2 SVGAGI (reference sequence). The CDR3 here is CASSLNRGPTDTQYF. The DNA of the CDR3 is TGTGCCAGCAGCCTCAACAGGGGCCCCACAGATACGCAGTATTTT.